This T cell receptor (beta chain) came from a study of technical replicates of blood from a handful of donors. V shed 5 bases and J 6 bases; nucleotides not matched to a gene: 9. The CDR3 runs 14 residues. Germline loops: CDR1 SNHLY, CDR2 FYNNEI. Sequencing was performed with immunoSEQ multiplex PCR; in TCRdb, only in-frame clones are kept and a portion is missing. In the table there are roughly 65,000 clones, approximately 83% of which are singletons. Input material: PBMCs. The TCR comes from a human donor in good health. Some clones in this sample may be carry-over from other donors' samples. V and J are TRBV2 and TRBJ1-2; 7 nucleotides agree with TRBD1. The CDR3 sequence: CASSNRDSVHGYTF. CDR3 in DNA: TGTGCCAGCAGTAACCGGGACAGCGTTCATGGCTACACCTTC.